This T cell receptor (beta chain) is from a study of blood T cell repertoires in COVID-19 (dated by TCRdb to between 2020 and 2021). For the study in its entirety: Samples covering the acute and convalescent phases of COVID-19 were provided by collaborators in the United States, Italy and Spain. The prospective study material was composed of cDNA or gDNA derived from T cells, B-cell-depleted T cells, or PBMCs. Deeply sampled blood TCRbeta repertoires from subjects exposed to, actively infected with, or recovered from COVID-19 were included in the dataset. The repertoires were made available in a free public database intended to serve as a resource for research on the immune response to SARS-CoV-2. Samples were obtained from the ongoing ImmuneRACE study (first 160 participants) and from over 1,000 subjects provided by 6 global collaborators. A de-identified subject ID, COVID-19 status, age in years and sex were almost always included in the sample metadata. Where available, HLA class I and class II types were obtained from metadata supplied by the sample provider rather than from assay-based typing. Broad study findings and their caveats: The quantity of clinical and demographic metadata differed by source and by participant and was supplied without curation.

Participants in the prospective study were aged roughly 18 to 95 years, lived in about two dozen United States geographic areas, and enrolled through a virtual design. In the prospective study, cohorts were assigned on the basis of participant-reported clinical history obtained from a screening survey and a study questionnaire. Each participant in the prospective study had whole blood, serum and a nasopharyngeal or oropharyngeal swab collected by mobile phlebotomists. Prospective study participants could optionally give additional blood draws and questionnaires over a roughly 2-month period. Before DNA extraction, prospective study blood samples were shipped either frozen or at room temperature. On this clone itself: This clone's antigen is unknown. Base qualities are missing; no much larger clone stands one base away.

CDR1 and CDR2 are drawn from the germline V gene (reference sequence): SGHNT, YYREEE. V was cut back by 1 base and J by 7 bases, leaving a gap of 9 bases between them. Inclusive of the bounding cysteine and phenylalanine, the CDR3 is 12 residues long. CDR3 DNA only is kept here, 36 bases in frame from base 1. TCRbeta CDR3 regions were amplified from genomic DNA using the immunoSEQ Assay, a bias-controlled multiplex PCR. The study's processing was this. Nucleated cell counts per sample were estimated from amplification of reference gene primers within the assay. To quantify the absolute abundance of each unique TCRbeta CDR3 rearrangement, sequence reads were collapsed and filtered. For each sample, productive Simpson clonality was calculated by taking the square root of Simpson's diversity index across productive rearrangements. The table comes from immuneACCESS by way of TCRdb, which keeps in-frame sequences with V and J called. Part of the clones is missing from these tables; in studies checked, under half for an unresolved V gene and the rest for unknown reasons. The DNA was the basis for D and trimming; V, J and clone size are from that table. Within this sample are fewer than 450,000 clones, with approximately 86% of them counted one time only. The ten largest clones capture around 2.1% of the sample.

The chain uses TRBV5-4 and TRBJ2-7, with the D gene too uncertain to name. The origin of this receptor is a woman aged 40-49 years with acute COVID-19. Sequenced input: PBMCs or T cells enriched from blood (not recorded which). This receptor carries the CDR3 CASSLFAGEQYF. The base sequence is TGTGCCAGCAGCTTGTTTGCCGGGGAGCAGTACTTC.